The 17 T cell receptor beta chains below were found in one sample sequenced in a study of graft-versus-host responses after intestinal transplantation. Clones were sequenced by immunoSEQ multiplex PCR, and TCRdb holds only the in-frame ones, with some missing. The sample lists 70,000 to 75,000 clones; roughly 90% were seen once. Antigen specificity for these receptors is unknown. The sample in question was unstimulated CD8+ T cells sorted from spleen or lymph node cells, obtained before intestinal transplant. Every receptor here comes from a human donor who received an intestinal transplant.

The V call is TRBV7-9, the J call TRBJ2-7, with D possibly TRBD1 on 5 matching bases. Deletions cut 1 base from V and 0 bases from J, with 13 bases between. Germline assignment: CDR1 SEHNR and CDR2 FQNEAQ (reference sequence). The CDR3 extends over 16 amino acids. The CDR3 bases are TGTGCCAGCAGCTTAGTAGAGGCAGGGAACTCCTACGAGCAGTACTTC. This sequence encodes CASSLVEAGNSYEQYF. The whole variable domain, filled in from reference TRBV7-9 and TRBJ2-7, reads DTGVSQNPRHKITKRGQNVTFRCDPISEHNRLYWYRQTLGQGPEFLTYFQNEAQLEKSRLLSDRFSAERPKGSFSTLEIQRTEQGDSAMYLCASSLVEAGNSYEQYFGPGTRLTVT.

The rearrangement links TRBV4-1 to TRBJ2-2, with 7 bases fitting TRBD1. V was pared by 5 bases and J by 1 base, with 7 bases of the junction left unmatched. Germline V gene sequence: CDR1 MGHRA, CDR2 YSYEKL. The CDR3 is made up of 16 amino acids. CDR3 nucleotide sequence: TGCGCCAGCAGCGCGAGGGACAGCCAGAACACCGGGGAGCTGTTTTTT. It codes for CASSARDSQNTGELFF.

The chain combines TRBV4-1 with TRBJ1-1, with D perhaps TRBD1 (5 bases). The CDR3 has 15 amino acids. Deletions cut 0 bases from V and 1 base from J, with 9 bases between. CDR1 and CDR2 from the germline V gene are MGHRA and YSYEKL. This CDR3 reads CASSQETAQNTEAFF. The CDR3 DNA is TGCGCCAGCAGCCAAGAGACAGCCCAGAACACTGAAGCTTTCTTT.

The chain carries TRBV7-6 and TRBJ2-3; D is ambiguous. The CDR3 is 13 amino acids. The V end was cut by 5 bases, the J end by 2 bases, with 8 bases between. CDR1 and CDR2 (germline): SGHVS, FNYEAQ. CDR3 coding DNA: TGTGCCAGCAGCCCTTCCCCCACAGATACGCAGTATTTT. Translated, it gives CASSPSPTDTQYF.

This clone was seen a few times. V and J are TRBV9 and TRBJ1-3; a possible D gene is TRBD1 (6 bases). V lost 0 bases and J lost 3, with 10 bases in between. CDR3 length: 15 residues. Germline-derived CDR1 and CDR2 are SGDLS and YYNGEE. The chain's CDR3 is CASSVASGVGNTIYF. The CDR3 coding sequence is TGTGCCAGCAGCGTAGCTTCAGGGGTTGGAAACACCATATATTTT.

This clone appeared a single time. The chain carries TRBV4-1 and TRBJ2-3; D is perhaps TRBD1 (5 bases). CDR1 is MGHRA, CDR2 YSYEKL, per germline. The V end was cut by 6 bases, the J end by 1 base, with 11 bases between. The CDR3 spans 14 residues. The CDR3 region is CASRSLGGTDTQYF. CDR3 coding DNA: TGCGCCAGCAGATCGTTAGGGGGCACAGATACGCAGTATTTT.

The V call is TRBV28, the J call TRBJ2-1, with TRBD1 matching over 9 bases. Germline V lookup: CDR1 MDHEN, CDR2 SYDVKM. The CDR3 runs 16 residues. Trimming at V came to 5 bases and at J to 8 bases, leaving 13 bases not matched to a gene. The CDR3 loop is CASSPARDRVGDEQFF. The CDR3 region has the DNA TGTGCCAGCAGTCCCGCCCGGGACAGGGTAGGGGATGAGCAGTTCTTC.

J is TRBJ2-7 and V is TRBV28; 7 positions agree with TRBD1. Germline lookup yields CDR1 MDHEN and CDR2 SYDVKM. V shed 5 bases and J 0 bases; nucleotides not matched to a gene: 10. The CDR3 spans 16 residues. DNA for the CDR3: TGTGCCAGCAGTGAATGGGACAGACCCTACTCCTACGAGCAGTACTTC. It encodes CASSEWDRPYSYEQYF.

J is TRBJ2-1 and V is TRBV9, with D maybe TRBD1 (6 bases). V lost 0 bases to trimming and J lost 2 bases, with 6 bases between them. Germline CDR1 SGDLS, CDR2 YYNGEE. The CDR3 covers 14 residues. DNA for the CDR3: TGTGCCAGCAGCGTAGGGGACACCTACAATGAGCAGTTCTTC. It yields the protein CASSVGDTYNEQFF.

CDR3 bases: TGTGCCAGCAGCTCAACTACAGGGAACCCCTACGAGCAGTACTTC. Translated: CASSSTTGNPYEQYF. The V and J genes are TRBV7-9 and TRBJ2-7; a weak D match, TRBD1 (6 bases). The CDR3 sequence is 15 residues long. CDR1 is SEHNR and CDR2 is FQNEAQ in the germline V gene (reference sequence). The V and J ends lost 4 bases and 2 bases respectively, with 15 bases between them.

The chain couples TRBV5-6 to TRBJ1-5, with D possibly matching TRBD1 (6 bases). Looked up from germline, CDR1 is SGHDT and CDR2 is YYEEEE. Deletions cut 0 bases from V and 3 bases from J, with 10 bases between. The CDR3 covers 15 residues. CDR3 sequence (DNA): TGTGCCAGCAGCTTGGCTGCAGGGGTCAATCAGCCCCAGCATTTT. As protein: CASSLAAGVNQPQHF.

This chain joins TRBV6-5 and TRBJ1-1, with 8 bases that match TRBD1. CDR3 length: 16 amino acids. V gave up 4 bases and J gave up 2 bases; unmatched junction bases: 9. Per germline, CDR1 MNHEY and CDR2 SVGAGI. CDR3 DNA: TGTGCCAGCAGTTCCCCTAGGGGACAGGCAAACACTGAAGCTTTCTTT. Its translation is CASSSPRGQANTEAFF.

This rearrangement joins TRBV20-1 to TRBJ2-1; tentative D call: TRBD2 (5 bases). The germline V gene encodes CDR1 DFQATT and CDR2 SNEGSKA (reference sequence). The CDR3 covers 11 residues. Trimming removed 5 bases from V and 9 bases from J, with 11 bases in between. CDR3 sequence (DNA): TGCAGTGCTCCGACGGGGAGTGAGCAGTTCTTC. This sequence encodes CSAPTGSEQFF.

The chain recombines TRBV12-5 with TRBJ2-1; the match to TRBD1 covers 7 bases. This CDR3 has 13 residues. V dropped 2 bases and J dropped 10; count of bases not matched to a gene: 5. CDR1 is LGHNT and CDR2 is FRNRAP in the germline V gene. The DNA for the CDR3 is TGTGCTAGTGGTTTGCACAGGGGCAGGGAGCAGTTCTTC. It translates to CASGLHRGREQFF.

V and J are TRBV7-6 and TRBJ2-7; TRBD1 might be the D (6 bases). The CDR3 consists of 15 residues. The ends were cut back, 5 bases at V and 0 bases at J, with 14 bases in the middle. Germline-derived CDR1 and CDR2 are SGHVS and FNYEAQ. The DNA for the CDR3 is TGTGCCAGCAGCCTGAGACAGGACAACTCCTACGAGCAGTACTTC. Its protein is CASSLRQDNSYEQYF.

The chain joins TRBV28 to TRBJ2-1, with 10 nucleotides matching TRBD2. V lost 6 bases and J lost 4; bases outside the gene matches: 9. CDR3 length: 16 residues. CDR1 is MDHEN, CDR2 SYDVKM, per germline. This chain's CDR3 is CASRPGTSVNYNEQFF. The CDR3 region has the DNA TGTGCCAGCAGGCCTGGGACTAGCGTAAATTACAATGAGCAGTTCTTC.

This chain uses TRBV2 with TRBJ1-1, with a tentative D call TRBD1 (6 bases). V dropped 1 base and J dropped 5 bases, with 11 bases sitting between them. The CDR3 length is 14 residues. CDR1 is SNHLY and CDR2 is FYNNEI in the germline V gene. CDR3 DNA sequence: TGTGCCAGCAGTGAAGACAGGGAGGGGACTGAAGCTTTCTTT. Amino acids: CASSEDREGTEAFF.